This is a list of T cell receptor beta chains from one sample in a study of blood T cell repertoires in COVID-19. Clones were sequenced by immunoSEQ multiplex PCR, and TCRdb holds only the in-frame ones, with some missing. The sample includes about 270,000 clones, 86% of them seen just once. Sample: PBMCs or T cells enriched from blood (not recorded which). These TCRs come from a woman aged 18 to 35 who had recovered from COVID-19. Both conserved end residues are part of each CDR3. The order of the fields is V gene, clone size, D gene, J gene, CDR3 protein, CDR3 DNA. D genes are given only for firm matches. Clone size, where shown, is once, few, many, or a class for clones that have expanded.

TRBV5-1	NA	TRBD1	TRBJ1-4	CASSRWTGEGKLFF	TGCGCCAGCAGCCGTTGGACAGGGGAAGGAAAACTGTTTTTT
TRBV11-3	NA	NA	TRBJ1-4	CASSPDSGYEKLFF	TGTGCCAGCAGCCCGGACAGCGGATATGAAAAACTGTTTTTT
TRBV30	NA	NA	TRBJ1-1	CAWRRYGPEAFF	TGTGCCTGGAGGAGGTACGGCCCGGAAGCTTTCTTT
TRBV19	NA	TRBD1	TRBJ1-1	CASSTDRSGSEAFF	TGTGCCAGTAGTACGGACAGGAGTGGGTCTGAAGCTTTCTTT
TRBV19	NA	TRBD2	TRBJ2-2	CASIPGGLAGGTGELFF	TGTGCCAGTATACCCGGGGGACTAGCGGGAGGAACCGGGGAGCTGTTTTTT
TRBV20-1	NA	TRBD2	TRBJ2-1	CSASRLAGVLGYNEQFF	TGCAGTGCTAGTAGGCTAGCGGGAGTATTAGGTTACAATGAGCAGTTCTTC
TRBV4-3	once	NA	TRBJ1-4	CASSQQQGNNEKLFF	TGCGCCAGCAGCCAACAACAGGGAAATAATGAAAAACTGTTTTTT
TRBV13	NA	TRBD2	TRBJ2-3	CASSPRSSGNRDTQYF	TGTGCCAGCAGCCCCAGGTCTAGCGGGAATCGAGATACGCAGTATTTT
TRBV3-1/TRBV3-2	NA	TRBD2	TRBJ2-5	CASLVRASGSGETQYF	TGTGCCAGCCTCGTCCGGGCTAGCGGGAGCGGGGAGACCCAGTACTTC
TRBV20-1	NA	TRBD2	TRBJ2-3	CSAFSGGQYF	TGCAGTGCTTTCTCGGGGGGGCAGTATTTT
TRBV5-1	NA	NA	TRBJ2-2	CASSLNSLGLASAGELFF	TGCGCCAGCAGCTTGAATTCTCTGGGACTTGCGTCTGCCGGGGAGCTGTTTTTT
TRBV30	NA	NA	TRBJ1-2	CAWSPGRVYGYTF	TGTGCCTGGAGTCCGGGCAGGGTCTATGGCTACACCTTC
TRBV6-5	once	NA	TRBJ1-5	CASAGPNQPQHF	TGTGCCAGCGCAGGGCCTAATCAGCCCCAGCATTTT
TRBV10-3	once	NA	TRBJ1-1	CAISERQLTEAFF	TGTGCCATCAGTGAGCGACAGCTCACTGAAGCTTTCTTT
TRBV3-1/TRBV3-2	few	NA	TRBJ2-1	CASSQDWNGLGQFF	TGTGCCAGCAGCCAAGATTGGAACGGGTTGGGGCAGTTCTTC
TRBV11-3	NA	NA	TRBJ2-1	CASSLGAGLDNEQFF	TGTGCCAGCAGCTTAGGGGCAGGGTTAGACAATGAGCAGTTCTTC
TRBV29-1	NA	TRBD1	TRBJ2-3	CSDISRDRVSTDTQYF	TGCAGCGACATCTCCCGGGACAGGGTGAGCACAGATACGCAGTATTTT
TRBV29-1	NA	TRBD2	TRBJ2-2	CSGVNGRAGGELFF	TGCAGCGGAGTTAACGGGAGGGCAGGTGGGGAGCTGTTTTTT
TRBV30	NA	NA	TRBJ2-5	CAWSPLETQYF	TGTGCCTGGAGCCCTTTGGAGACCCAGTACTTC
TRBV11-2	NA	TRBD1	TRBJ1-1	CASSYNRGTEAFF	TGTGCCAGCAGTTACAACAGGGGGACTGAAGCTTTCTTT
TRBV11-2	NA	NA	TRBJ1-4	CASSLDGRVGEKLFF	TGTGCCAGCAGCTTAGATGGCAGGGTTGGCGAAAAACTGTTTTTT
TRBV28	NA	NA	TRBJ1-3	CASSLFTGSPGNTIYF	TGTGCCAGCAGTTTATTTACTGGGAGCCCTGGAAACACCATATATTTT
TRBV19	NA	NA	TRBJ2-5	CASTPGDPYQETQYF	TGTGCCAGTACCCCGGGGGACCCGTACCAAGAGACCCAGTACTTC
TRBV19	NA	TRBD1	TRBJ2-5	CASSQGQGAETQYF	TGTGCCAGTAGTCAGGGACAGGGGGCAGAGACCCAGTACTTC
TRBV30	NA	NA	TRBJ2-6	CAWSVSLVSSGANVLTF	TGTGCCTGGAGTGTTTCTCTAGTCAGCTCTGGGGCCAACGTCCTGACTTTC
TRBV18	NA	NA	TRBJ2-7	CASSPRQGLHEQYF	TGTGCCAGCTCACCGAGGCAGGGACTCCACGAGCAGTACTTC
TRBV3-1/TRBV3-2	NA	TRBD1	TRBJ2-1	CASSQVKGAAGDEQFF	TGTGCCAGCAGCCAAGTCAAGGGGGCGGCTGGAGATGAGCAGTTCTTC
TRBV7-2	NA	TRBD1	TRBJ2-5	CASASGDREPHQYF	TGTGCCAGCGCGTCCGGGGACAGGGAGCCTCACCAGTACTTC
TRBV7-2	NA	TRBD2	TRBJ2-1	CASSLAPTSGIYNEQFF	TGTGCCAGCAGCTTAGCCCCCACTAGCGGGATCTACAATGAGCAGTTCTTC
TRBV6-5	NA	TRBD1	TRBJ1-4	CASRGTQGAREKLFF	TGTGCCAGCAGGGGAACTCAGGGGGCAAGGGAAAAACTGTTTTTT